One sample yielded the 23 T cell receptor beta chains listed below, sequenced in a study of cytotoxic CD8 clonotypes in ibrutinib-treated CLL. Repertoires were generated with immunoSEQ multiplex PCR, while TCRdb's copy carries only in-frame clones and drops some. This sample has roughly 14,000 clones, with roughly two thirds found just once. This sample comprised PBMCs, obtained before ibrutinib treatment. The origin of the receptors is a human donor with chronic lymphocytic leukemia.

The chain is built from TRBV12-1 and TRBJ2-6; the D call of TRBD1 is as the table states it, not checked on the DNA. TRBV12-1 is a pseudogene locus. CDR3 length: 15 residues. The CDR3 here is CASSIGQSRANVLTF. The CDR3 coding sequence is TGTGCCAGCAGCATAGGACAAAGTCGGGCCAACGTCCTGACTTTC.

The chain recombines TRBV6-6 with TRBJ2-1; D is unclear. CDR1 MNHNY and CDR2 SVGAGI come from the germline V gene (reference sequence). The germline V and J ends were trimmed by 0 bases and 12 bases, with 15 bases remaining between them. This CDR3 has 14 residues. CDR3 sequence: CASSYSNPGLGQFF. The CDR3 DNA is TGTGCCAGCAGTTACTCGAACCCCGGGCTCGGGCAGTTCTTC.

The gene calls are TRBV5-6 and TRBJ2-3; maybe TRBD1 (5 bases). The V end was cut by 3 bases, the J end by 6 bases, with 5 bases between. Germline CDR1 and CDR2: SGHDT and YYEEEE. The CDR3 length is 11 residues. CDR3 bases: TGTGCCAGCAGCTCAGGGGATACGCAGTATTTT. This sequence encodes CASSSGDTQYF.

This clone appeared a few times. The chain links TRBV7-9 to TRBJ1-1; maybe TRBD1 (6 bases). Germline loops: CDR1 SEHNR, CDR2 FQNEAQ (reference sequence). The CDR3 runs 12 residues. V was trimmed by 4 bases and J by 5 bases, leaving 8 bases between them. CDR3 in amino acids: CASSSRGTEAFF. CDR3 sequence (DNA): TGTGCCAGCAGCTCGAGGGGGACTGAAGCTTTCTTT.

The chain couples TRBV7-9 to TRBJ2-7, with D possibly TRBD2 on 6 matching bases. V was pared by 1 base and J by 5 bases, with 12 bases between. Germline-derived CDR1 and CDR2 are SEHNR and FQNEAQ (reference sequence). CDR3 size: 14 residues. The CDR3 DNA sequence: TGTGCCAGCAGCTTAGACGGGGGAGGCAACGAGCAGTACTTC. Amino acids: CASSLDGGGNEQYF.

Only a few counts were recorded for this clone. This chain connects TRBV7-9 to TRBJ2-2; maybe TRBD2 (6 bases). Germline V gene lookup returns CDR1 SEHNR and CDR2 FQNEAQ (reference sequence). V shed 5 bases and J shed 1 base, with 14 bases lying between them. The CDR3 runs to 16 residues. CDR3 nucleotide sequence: TGTGCCAGCAGCCCAGGGTCCGGGGGGAACACCGGGGAGCTGTTTTTT. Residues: CASSPGSGGNTGELFF.

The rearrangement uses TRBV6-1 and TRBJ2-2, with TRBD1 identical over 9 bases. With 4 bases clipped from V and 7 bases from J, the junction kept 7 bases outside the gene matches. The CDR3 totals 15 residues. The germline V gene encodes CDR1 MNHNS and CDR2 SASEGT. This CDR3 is CASSVMTGGSGELFF. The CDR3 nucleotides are TGTGCCAGCAGTGTTATGACAGGGGGTAGCGGGGAGCTGTTTTTT.

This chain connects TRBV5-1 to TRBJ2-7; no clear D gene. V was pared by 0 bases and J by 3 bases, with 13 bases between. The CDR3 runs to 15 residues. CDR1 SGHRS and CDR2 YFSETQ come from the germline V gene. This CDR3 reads CASSLGANLFYEQYF. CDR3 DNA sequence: TGCGCCAGCAGCTTGGGGGCCAACCTCTTCTACGAGCAGTACTTC. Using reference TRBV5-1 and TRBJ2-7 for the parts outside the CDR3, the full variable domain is KAGVTQTPRYLIKTRGQQVTLSCSPISGHRSVSWYQQTPGQGLQFLFEYFSETQRNKGNFPGRFSGRQFSNSRSEMNVSTLELGDSALYLCASSLGANLFYEQYFGPGTRLTVT.

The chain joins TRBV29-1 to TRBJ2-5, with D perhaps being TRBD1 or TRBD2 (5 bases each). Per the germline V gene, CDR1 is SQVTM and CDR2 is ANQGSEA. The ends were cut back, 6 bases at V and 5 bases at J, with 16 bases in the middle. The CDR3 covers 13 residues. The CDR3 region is CSVLGPAGETQYF. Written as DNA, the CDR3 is TGCAGCGTGCTGGGACCTGCAGGGGAGACCCAGTACTTC.

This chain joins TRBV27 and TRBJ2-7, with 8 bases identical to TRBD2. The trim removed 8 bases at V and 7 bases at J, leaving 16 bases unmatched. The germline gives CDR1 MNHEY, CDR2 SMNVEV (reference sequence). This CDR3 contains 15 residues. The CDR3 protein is CASRYTTAGVGEQYF. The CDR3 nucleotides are TGTGCCAGCCGATACACCACAGCGGGAGTAGGGGAGCAGTACTTC.

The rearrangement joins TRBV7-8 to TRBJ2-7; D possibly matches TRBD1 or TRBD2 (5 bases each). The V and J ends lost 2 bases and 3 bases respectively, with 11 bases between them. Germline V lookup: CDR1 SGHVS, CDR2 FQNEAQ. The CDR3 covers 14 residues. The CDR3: CASSLLGTNYEQYF. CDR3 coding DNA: TGTGCCAGCAGCTTACTGGGGACCAACTACGAGCAGTACTTC.

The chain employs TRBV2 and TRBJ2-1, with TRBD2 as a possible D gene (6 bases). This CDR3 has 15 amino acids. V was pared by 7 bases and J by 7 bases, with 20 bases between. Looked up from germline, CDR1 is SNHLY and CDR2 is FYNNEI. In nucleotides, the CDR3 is TGTGCCAGCAAGAACCCACCAGCGGGTATAAATGAGCAGTTCTTC. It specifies CASKNPPAGINEQFF. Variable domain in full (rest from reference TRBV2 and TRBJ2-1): EPEVTQTPSHQVTQMGQEVILRCVPISNHLYFYWYRQILGQKVEFLVSFYNNEISEKSEIFDDQFSVERPDGSNFTLKIRSTKLEDSAMYFCASKNPPAGINEQFFGPGTRLTVL.

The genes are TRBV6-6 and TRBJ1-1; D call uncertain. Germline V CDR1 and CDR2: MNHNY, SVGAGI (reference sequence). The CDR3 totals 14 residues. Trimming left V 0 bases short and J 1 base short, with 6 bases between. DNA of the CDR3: TGTGCCAGCAGTTACTCTTTGGGGAACACTGAAGCTTTCTTT. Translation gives CASSYSLGNTEAFF.

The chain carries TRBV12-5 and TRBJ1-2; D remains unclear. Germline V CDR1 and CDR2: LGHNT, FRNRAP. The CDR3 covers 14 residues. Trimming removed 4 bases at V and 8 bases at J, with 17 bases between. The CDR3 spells CASGSARWPGGYTF. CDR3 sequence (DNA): TGTGCTAGTGGTTCGGCCCGATGGCCCGGGGGCTACACCTTC.

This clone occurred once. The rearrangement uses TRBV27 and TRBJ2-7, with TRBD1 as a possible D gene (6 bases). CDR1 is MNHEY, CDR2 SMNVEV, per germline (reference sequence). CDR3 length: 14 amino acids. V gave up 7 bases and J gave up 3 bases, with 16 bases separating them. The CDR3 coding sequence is TGTGCCAGCACCCCACGGGGCAGGGGCTACGAGCAGTACTTC. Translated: CASTPRGRGYEQYF.

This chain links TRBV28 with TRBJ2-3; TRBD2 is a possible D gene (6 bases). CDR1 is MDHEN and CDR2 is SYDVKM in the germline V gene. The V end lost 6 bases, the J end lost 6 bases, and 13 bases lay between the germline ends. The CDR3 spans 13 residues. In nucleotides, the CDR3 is TGTGCCAGCAGGAAGGGAGGCGGGGATACGCAGTATTTT. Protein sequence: CASRKGGGDTQYF.

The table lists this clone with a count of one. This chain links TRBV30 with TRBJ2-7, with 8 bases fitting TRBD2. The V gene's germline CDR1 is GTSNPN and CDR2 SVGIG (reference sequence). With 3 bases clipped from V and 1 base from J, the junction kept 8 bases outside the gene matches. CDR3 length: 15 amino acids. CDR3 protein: CAWSLGGGRSYEQYF. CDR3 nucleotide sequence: TGTGCCTGGAGCCTAGGCGGGGGGCGGTCCTACGAGCAGTACTTC. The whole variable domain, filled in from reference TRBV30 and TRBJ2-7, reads SQTIHQWPATLVQPVGSPLSLECTVEGTSNPNLYWYRQAAGRGLQLLFYSVGIGQISSEVPQNLSASRPQDRQFILSSKKLLLSDSGFYLCAWSLGGGRSYEQYFGPGTRLTVT.

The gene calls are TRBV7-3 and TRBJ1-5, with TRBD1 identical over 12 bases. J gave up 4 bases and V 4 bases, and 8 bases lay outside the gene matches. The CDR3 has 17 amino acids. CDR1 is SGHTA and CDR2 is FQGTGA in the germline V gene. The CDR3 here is CASSSPGQGADNQPQHF. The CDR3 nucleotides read TGTGCCAGCAGCTCCCCGGGACAGGGGGCAGATAATCAGCCCCAGCATTTT.

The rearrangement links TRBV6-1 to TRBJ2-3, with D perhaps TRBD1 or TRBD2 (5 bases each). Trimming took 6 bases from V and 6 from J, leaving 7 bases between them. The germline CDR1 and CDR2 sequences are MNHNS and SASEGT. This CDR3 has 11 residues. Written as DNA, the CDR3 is TGTGCCAGCAGGGGGGTTGATACGCAGTATTTT. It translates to CASRGVDTQYF.

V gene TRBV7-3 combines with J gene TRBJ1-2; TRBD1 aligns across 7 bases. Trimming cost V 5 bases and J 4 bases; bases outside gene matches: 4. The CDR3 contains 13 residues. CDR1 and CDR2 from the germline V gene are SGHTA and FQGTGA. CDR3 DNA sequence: TGTGCCAGCAGCCGGGACAGCGGCTATGGCTACACCTTC. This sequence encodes CASSRDSGYGYTF. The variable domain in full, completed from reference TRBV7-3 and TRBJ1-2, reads GAGVSQTPSNKVTEKGKYVELRCDPISGHTALYWYRQSLGQGPEFLIYFQGTGAADDSGLPNDRFFAVRPEGSVSTLKIQRTERGDSAVYLCASSRDSGYGYTFGSGTRLTVV.

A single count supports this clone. Written as DNA, the CDR3 is TGTGCCAGCAGCTTACGGGGGCCGCAGTATTTT. Translation: CASSLRGPQYF. The chain couples TRBV7-3 to TRBJ2-3; D is possibly TRBD1 or TRBD2 (6 bases each). There are 11 residues in the CDR3. Germline V lookup: CDR1 SGHTA, CDR2 FQGTGA. The germline V and J ends were trimmed by 2 bases and 10 bases, with 7 bases remaining between them.

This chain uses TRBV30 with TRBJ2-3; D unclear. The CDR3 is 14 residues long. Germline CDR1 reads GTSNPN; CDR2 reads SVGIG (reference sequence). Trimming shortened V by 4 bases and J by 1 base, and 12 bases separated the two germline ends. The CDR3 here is CAWTLGWGTDTQYF. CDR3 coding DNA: TGTGCCTGGACCCTGGGGTGGGGCACAGATACGCAGTATTTT. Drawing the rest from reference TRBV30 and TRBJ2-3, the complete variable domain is SQTIHQWPATLVQPVGSPLSLECTVEGTSNPNLYWYRQAAGRGLQLLFYSVGIGQISSEVPQNLSASRPQDRQFILSSKKLLLSDSGFYLCAWTLGWGTDTQYFGPGTRLTVL.

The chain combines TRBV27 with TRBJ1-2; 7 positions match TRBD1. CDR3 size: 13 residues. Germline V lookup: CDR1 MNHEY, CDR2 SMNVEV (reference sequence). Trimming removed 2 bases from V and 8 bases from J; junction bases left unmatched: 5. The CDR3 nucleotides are TGTGCCAGCAGTTTAGACAGGGCTGGGGGCTACACCTTC. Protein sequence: CASSLDRAGGYTF.